Given below is one TCR beta chain in context. Antigen specificity is unknown. This sample was taken from a study of cytomegalovirus exposure and HLA in healthy donors. V was trimmed by 11 bases and J by 9 bases, leaving 19 bases between them. This CDR3 spans 12 amino acids. CDR1 is MGHDK and CDR2 is SYGVNS in the germline V gene. General study results and limits: The study flagged fewer than 200 TCR beta chains as cytomegalovirus-associated. Specific recognition of CMV antigens was confirmed in vitro for a few chains (all CMV-associated). First-cohort TCR clusters were later found to tend to co-occur in the approximately 120 validation repertoires. Rare sequences made up most TCRs, while some public TCRs were found in many donors.

The method was immunoSEQ multiplex PCR; TCRdb's version includes in-frame clones alone and lacks a portion of them. The table lists 150,000 to 200,000 clones, less than 90% of them singletons, with 2% to 2.5% in the top ten. The sample taken for sequencing was PBMCs. V and J are TRBV25-1 and TRBJ1-1; D is possibly TRBD1 (5 bases). The TCR originated in a woman between 18 and 30 years old in good health and CMV-seronegative. CDR3 sequence: CASQDTPYKAFF. The CDR3 DNA reads as TGTGCCTCACAGGACACTCCTTATAAAGCTTTCTTT.